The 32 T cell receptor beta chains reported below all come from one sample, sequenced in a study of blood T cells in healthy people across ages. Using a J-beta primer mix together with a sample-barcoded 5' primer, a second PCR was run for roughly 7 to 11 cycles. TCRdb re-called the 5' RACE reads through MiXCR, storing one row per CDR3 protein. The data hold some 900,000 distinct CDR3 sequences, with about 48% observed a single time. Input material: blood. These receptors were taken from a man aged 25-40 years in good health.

CDR3 sequence: CAIIPTGICYNEQFF. CDR3 in DNA: TGTGCCATCATCCCGACAGGGATTTGCTACAATGAGCAGTTCTTC. The rearrangement uses TRBV10-3 and TRBJ2-1, with 7 bases that match TRBD1. Germline CDR1 ENHRY, CDR2 SYGVKD. The CDR3 runs 15 residues. V shed 7 bases, J shed 3 bases, and the junction held 9 bases outside the gene matches.

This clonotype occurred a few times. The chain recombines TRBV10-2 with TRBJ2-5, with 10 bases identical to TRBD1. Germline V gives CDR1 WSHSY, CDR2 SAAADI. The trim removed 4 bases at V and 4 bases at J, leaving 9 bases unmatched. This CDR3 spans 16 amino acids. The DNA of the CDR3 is TGCGCCAGCAGTGGGGCTTTAGACAGGGGGCGAGAGACCCAGTACTTC. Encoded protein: CASSGALDRGRETQYF.

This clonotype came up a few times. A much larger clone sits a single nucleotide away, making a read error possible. CDR3: CASSGGLIYEQYF. The CDR3 nucleotides are TGTGCCAGCAGTGGGGGCCTTATCTACGAGCAGTACTTC. This sequence joins TRBV2 and TRBJ2-7; D possibly corresponds to TRBD1 (5 bases). Trimming removed 4 bases from V and 3 bases from J, with 10 bases in between. Germline values: CDR1 SNHLY, CDR2 FYNNEI. The CDR3 runs to 13 residues. The full variable domain, in which reference TRBV2 and TRBJ2-7 provide the parts outside the CDR3, is EPEVTQTPSHQVTQMGQEVILRCVPISNHLYFYWYRQILGQKVEFLVSFYNNEISEKSEIFDDQFSVERPDGSNFTLKIRSTKLEDSAMYFCASSGGLIYEQYFGPGTRLTVT.

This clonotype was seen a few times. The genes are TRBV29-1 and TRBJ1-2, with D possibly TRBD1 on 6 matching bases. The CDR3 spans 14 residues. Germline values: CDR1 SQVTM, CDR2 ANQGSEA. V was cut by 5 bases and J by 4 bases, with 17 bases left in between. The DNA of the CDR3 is TGCAGCGTTTATACAGGGTTGGACGGCTATGGCTACACCTTC. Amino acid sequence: CSVYTGLDGYGYTF.

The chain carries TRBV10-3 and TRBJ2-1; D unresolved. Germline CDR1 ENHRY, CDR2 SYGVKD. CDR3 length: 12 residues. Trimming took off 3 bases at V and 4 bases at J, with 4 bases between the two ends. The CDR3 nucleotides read TGTGCCATCAGTGACGGATACAATGAGCAGTTCTTC. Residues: CAISDGYNEQFF.

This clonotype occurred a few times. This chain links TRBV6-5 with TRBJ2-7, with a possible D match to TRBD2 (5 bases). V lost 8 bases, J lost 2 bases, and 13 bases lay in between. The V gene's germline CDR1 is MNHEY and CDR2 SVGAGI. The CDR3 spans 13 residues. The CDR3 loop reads CASSERETYEQYF. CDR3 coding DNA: TGTGCCAGCTCCGAACGGGAAACCTACGAGCAGTACTTC.

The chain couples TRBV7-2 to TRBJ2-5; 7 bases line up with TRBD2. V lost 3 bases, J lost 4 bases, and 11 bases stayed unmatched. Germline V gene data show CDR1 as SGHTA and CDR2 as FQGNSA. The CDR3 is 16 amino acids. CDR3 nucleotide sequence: TGTGCCAGCAGCTTGCTTCAAGCGGGGTTCCGAGAGACCCAGTACTTC. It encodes CASSLLQAGFRETQYF.

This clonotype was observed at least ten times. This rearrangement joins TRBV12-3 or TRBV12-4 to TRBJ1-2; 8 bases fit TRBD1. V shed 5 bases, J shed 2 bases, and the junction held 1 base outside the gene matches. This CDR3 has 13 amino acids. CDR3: CASSRQGNYGYTF. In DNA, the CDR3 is TGTGCCAGCAGTCGACAGGGGAACTATGGCTACACCTTC.

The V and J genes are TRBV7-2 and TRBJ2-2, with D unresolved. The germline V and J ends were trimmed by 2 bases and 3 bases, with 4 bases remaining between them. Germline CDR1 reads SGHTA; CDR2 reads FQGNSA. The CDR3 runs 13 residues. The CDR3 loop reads CASSLWDTGELFF. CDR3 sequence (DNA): TGTGCCAGCAGCTTATGGGACACCGGGGAGCTGTTTTTT.

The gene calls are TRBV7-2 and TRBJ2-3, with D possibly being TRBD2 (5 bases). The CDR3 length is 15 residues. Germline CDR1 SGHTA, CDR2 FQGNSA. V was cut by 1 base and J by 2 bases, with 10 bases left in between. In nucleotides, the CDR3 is TGTGCCAGCAGCTTAGGAGCGGTACCCACAGATACGCAGTATTTT. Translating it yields CASSLGAVPTDTQYF.

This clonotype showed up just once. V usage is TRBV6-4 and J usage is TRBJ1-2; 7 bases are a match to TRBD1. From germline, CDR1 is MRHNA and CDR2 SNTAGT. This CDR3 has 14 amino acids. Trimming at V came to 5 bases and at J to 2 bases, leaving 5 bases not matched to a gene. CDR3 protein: CASSRDSSNYGYTF. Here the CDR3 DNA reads TGTGCCAGCAGTCGGGACAGTTCAAACTATGGCTACACCTTC.

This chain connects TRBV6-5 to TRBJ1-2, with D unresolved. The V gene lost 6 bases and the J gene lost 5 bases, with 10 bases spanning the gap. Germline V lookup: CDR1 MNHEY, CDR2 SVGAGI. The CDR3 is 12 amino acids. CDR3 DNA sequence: TGTGCCAGCAGGTCGACCGGGTATGGCTACACCTTC. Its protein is CASRSTGYGYTF.

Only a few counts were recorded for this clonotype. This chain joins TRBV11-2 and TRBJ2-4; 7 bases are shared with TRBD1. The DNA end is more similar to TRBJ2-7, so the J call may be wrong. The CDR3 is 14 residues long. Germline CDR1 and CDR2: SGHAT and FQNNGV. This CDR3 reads CASSLLTGPYEQYF. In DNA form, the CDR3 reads TGTGCCAGCAGCTTACTGACAGGGCCCTACGAGCAGTACTTC.

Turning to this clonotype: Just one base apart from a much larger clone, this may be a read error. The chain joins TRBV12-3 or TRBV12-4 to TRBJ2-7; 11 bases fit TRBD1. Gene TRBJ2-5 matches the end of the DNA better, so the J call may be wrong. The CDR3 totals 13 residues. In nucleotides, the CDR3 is TGTGTCACCATGGGGACAGGGGGAGAGACCCAGTACTTC. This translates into CVTMGTGGETQYF.

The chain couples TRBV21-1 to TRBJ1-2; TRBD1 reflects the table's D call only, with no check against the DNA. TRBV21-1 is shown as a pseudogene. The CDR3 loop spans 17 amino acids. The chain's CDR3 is CASSPRVTGWPLYGYTF. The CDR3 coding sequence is TGTGCCAGCAGCCCCCGGGTGACAGGGTGGCCTCTCTATGGCTACACCTTC.

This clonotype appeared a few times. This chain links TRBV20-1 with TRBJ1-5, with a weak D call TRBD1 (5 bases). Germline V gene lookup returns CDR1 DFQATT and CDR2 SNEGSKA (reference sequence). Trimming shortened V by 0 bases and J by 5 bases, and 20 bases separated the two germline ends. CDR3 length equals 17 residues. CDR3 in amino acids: CSARDLRYRQGDQPQHF. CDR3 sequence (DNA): TGCAGTGCTAGAGATCTGAGATATCGGCAGGGAGATCAGCCCCAGCATTTT.

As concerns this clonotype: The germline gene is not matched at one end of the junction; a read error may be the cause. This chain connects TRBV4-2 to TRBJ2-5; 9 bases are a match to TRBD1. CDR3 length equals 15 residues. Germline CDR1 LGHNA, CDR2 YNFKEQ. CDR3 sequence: CTSSQDGQGLNEQYF. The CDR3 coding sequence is TGTACCAGCAGCCAAGACGGACAGGGGTTAAATGAGCAGTACTTC.

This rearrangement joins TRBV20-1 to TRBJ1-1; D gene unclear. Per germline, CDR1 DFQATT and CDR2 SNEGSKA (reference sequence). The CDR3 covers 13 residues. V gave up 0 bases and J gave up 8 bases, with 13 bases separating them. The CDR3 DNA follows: TGCAGTGCTAGAGATCCCCTATCGGTAGAAGCTTTCTTT. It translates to CSARDPLSVEAFF.

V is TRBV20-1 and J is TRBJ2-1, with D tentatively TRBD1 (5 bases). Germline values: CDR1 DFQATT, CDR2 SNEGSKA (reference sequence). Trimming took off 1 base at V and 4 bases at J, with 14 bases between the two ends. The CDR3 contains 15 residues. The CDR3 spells CSARVRQGKYNEQFF. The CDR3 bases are TGCAGTGCTAGAGTCCGTCAGGGTAAATACAATGAGCAGTTCTTC.

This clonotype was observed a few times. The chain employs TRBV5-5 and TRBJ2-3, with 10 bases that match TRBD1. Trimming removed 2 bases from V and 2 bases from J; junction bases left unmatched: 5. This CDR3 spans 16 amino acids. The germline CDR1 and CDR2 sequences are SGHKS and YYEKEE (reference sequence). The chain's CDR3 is CASSFRTGGVTDTQYF. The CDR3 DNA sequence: TGTGCCAGCAGCTTCCGGACAGGGGGGGTCACAGATACGCAGTATTTT.

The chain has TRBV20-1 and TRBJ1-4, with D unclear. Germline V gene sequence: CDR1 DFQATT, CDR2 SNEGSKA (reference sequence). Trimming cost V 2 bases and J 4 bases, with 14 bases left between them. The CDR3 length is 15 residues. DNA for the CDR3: TGCAGTGCTAGAATCCCCGATAGGGATAATGAAAAACTGTTTTTT. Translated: CSARIPDRDNEKLFF.

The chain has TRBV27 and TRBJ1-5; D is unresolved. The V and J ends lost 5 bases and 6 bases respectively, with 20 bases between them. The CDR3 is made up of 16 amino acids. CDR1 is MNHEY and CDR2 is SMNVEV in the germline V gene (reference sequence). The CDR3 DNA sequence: TGTGCCAGCAGTCCCGAAGTAGTCGCGAGGTCTCAGCCCCAGCATTTT. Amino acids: CASSPEVVARSQPQHF.

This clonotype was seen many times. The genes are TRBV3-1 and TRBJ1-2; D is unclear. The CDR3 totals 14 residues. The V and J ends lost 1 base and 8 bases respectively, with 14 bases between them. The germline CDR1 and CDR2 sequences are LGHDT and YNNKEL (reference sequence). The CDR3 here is CASSQVSGEEGYTF. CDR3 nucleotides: TGTGCCAGCAGCCAAGTTTCTGGGGAGGAGGGCTACACCTTC.

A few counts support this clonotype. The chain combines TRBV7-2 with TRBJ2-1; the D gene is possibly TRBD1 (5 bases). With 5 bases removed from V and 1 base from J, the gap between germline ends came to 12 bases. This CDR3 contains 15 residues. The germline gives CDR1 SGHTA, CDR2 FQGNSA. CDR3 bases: TGTGCCAGCAGCCAGGGTTCGGGTTCCTACAATGAGCAGTTCTTC. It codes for CASSQGSGSYNEQFF.

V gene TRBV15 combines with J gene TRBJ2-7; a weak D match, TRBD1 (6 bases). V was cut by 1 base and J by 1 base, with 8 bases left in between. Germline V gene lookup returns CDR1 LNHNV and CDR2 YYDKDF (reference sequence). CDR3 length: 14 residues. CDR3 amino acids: CATSRAQGSYEQYF. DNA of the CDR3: TGTGCCACCAGCAGAGCACAGGGTTCCTACGAGCAGTACTTC.

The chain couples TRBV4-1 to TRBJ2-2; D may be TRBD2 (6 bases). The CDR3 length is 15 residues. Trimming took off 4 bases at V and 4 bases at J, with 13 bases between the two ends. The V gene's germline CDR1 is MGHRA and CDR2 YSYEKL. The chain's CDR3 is CASSPEGSITGELFF. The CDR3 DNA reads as TGCGCCAGCAGCCCGGAGGGCTCGATCACCGGGGAGCTGTTTTTT.

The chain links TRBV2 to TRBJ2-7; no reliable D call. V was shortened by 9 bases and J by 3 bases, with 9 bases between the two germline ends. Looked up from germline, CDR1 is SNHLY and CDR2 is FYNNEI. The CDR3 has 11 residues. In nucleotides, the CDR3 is TGTGCCAGGGGCCTGGGCTACGAGCAGTACTTC. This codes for CARGLGYEQYF.

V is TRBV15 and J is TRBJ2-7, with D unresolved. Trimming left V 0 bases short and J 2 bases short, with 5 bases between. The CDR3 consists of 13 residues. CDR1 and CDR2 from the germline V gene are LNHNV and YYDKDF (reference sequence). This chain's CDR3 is CATSRDGPYEQYF. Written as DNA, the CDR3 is TGTGCCACCAGCAGAGATGGCCCCTACGAGCAGTACTTC.

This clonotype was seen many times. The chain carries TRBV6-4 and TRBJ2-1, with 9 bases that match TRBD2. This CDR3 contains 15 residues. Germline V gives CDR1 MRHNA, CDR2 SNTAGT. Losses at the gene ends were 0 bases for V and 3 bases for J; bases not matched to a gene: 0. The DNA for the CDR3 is TGTGCCAGCAGTGACTCAGCGGGGGGCTACAATGAGCAGTTCTTC. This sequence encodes CASSDSAGGYNEQFF.

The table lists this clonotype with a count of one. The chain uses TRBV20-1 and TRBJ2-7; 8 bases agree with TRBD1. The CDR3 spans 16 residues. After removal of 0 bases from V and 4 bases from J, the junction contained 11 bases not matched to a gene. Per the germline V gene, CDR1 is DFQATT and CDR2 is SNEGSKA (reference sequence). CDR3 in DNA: TGCAGTGCTAGAGATGGGCAGGGGGCGAACAAATACGAGCAGTACTTC. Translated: CSARDGQGANKYEQYF.

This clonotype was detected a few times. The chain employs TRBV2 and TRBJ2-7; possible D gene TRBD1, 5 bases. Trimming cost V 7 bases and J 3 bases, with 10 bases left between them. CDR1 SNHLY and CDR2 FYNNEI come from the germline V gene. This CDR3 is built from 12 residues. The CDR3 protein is CASTDQGYEQYF. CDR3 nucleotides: TGTGCCAGCACCGACCAGGGCTACGAGCAGTACTTC.

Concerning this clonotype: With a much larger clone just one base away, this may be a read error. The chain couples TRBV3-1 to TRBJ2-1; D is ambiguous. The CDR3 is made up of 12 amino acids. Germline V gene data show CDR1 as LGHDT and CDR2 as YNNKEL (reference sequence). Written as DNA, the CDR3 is TGTGCCAGCAACCAAAAATCCACAAGGCAGTTCTTC. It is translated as CASNQKSTRQFF.